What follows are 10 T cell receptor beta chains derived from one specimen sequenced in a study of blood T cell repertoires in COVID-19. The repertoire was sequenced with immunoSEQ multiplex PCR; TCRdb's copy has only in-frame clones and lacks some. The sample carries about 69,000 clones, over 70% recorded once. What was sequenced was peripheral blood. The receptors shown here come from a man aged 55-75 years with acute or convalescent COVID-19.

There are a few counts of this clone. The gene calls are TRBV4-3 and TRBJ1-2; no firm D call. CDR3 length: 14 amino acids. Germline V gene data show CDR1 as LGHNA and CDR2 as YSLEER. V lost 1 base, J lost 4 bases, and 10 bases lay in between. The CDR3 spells CASSQGAVAYGYTF. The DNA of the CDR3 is TGCGCCAGCAGCCAAGGTGCAGTAGCCTATGGCTACACCTTC.

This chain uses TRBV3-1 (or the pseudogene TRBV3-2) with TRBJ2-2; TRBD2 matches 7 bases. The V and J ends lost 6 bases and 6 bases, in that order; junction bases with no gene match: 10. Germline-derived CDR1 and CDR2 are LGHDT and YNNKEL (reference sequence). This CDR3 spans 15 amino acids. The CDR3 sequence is CASRAGTTSSGELFF. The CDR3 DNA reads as TGTGCCAGCAGAGCAGGGACTACTTCTTCCGGGGAGCTGTTTTTT.

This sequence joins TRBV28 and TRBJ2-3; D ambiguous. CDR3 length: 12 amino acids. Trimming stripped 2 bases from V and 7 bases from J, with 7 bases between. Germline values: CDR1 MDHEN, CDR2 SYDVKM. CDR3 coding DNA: TGTGCCAGCAGTTTAACGGTGAATACGCAGTATTTT. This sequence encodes CASSLTVNTQYF.

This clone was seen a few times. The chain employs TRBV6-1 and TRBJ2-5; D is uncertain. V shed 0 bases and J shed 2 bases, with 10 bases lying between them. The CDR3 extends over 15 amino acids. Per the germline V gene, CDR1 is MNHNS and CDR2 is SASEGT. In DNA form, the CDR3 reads TGTGCCAGCAGTGAAGCCACCCAGCGTCAAGAGACCCAGTACTTC. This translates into CASSEATQRQETQYF.

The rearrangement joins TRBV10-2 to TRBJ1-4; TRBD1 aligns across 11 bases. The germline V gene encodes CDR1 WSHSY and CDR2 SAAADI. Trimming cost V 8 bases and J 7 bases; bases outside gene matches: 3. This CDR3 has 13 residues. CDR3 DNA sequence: TGCGCCAGCGCCGGGACAGGGGGTGAAAAACTGTTTTTT. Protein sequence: CASAGTGGEKLFF.

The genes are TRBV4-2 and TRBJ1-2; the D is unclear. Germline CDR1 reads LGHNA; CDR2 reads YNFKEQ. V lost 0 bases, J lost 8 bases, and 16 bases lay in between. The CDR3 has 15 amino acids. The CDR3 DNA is TGTGCCAGCAGCCAAGATCAAAACAGAGATGAGGGCTACACCTTC. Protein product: CASSQDQNRDEGYTF.

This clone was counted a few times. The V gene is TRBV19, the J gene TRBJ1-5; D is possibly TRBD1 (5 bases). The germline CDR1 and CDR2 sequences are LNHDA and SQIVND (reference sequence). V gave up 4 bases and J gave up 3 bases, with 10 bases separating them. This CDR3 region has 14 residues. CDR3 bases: TGTGCCAGTAGTAGGGGGGGGTCCAATCAGCCCCAGCATTTT. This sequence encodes CASSRGGSNQPQHF.

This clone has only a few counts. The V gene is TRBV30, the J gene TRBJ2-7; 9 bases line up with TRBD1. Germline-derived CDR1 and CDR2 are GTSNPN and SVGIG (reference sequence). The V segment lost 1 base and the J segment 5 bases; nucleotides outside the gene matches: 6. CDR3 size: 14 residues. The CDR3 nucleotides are TGTGCCTGGAGTGCGGACAGGGGTAGTGACGAGCAGTACTTC. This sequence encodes CAWSADRGSDEQYF.

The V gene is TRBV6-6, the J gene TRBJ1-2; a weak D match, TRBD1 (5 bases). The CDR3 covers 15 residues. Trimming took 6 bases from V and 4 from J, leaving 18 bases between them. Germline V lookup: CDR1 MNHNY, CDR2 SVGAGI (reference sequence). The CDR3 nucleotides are TGTGCCAGCAGCCTCCCGGGGGGGTCCGGCTATGGCTACACCTTC. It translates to CASSLPGGSGYGYTF.

CDR3 in amino acids: CAIMGGPYPEQYF. The CDR3 nucleotides read TGTGCCATCATGGGGGGTCCCTACCCCGAGCAGTACTTC. This chain joins TRBV10-3 and TRBJ2-7; D may be TRBD2 (6 bases). This CDR3 comprises 13 residues. The germline V gene has CDR1 ENHRY and CDR2 SYGVKD. Trimming pared 7 bases from V and 6 bases from J, leaving 16 bases between.